This TCR beta chain was identified in a study of cytomegalovirus exposure and HLA in healthy donors. Looked up from germline, CDR1 is ENHRY and CDR2 is SYGVKD. The V end lost 4 bases, the J end lost 5 bases, and 12 bases lay between the germline ends. The CDR3 is 14 residues long. A multiplex PCR was run with 60 Vbeta primers and 13 Jbeta primers. Only in-frame clones appear in the TCRdb table, and some are missing; sequencing was by immunoSEQ multiplex PCR. The sample lists around 150,000 clones, 65% to 80% occurring once. Sequenced material: PBMCs. The chain uses TRBV10-3 and TRBJ2-1, with a possible D match to TRBD2 (5 bases). This receptor was taken from a man aged 35 to 55 in good health and CMV-seropositive. CDR3 region: CAISGLAVHNEQFF. Here the CDR3 DNA reads TGTGCCATCAGTGGTCTAGCAGTCCACAATGAGCAGTTCTTC.